This TCR beta chain is from a study of blood T cell repertoires in COVID-19. The wider study: Collection of acute and convalescent COVID-19 samples took place in the United States, Italy and Spain.

Original processing notes: Amplification of reference gene primers was used by the study to estimate nucleated cell counts. Here immunoSEQ multiplex PCR was the method, and the copy in TCRdb shows in-frame clones only, minus some. Clone size and V and J calls were adopted from that table, with D and trimming inferred from the DNA. The data hold approximately 110,000 clones, with approximately 81% observed a single time. Germline V gene sequence: CDR1 MDHEN, CDR2 SYDVKM. Trimming cost V 7 bases and J 0 bases, with 14 bases left between them. The CDR3 is 15 amino acids. The chain has TRBV28 and TRBJ2-3; tentative D call: TRBD2 (6 bases). The receptor's source is a human donor in a cohort sampled during active COVID-19. The sample comprised peripheral blood. The CDR3 protein is CASNFGLPSTDTQYF. CDR3 nucleotides: TGTGCCAGCAATTTCGGACTACCTAGCACAGATACGCAGTATTTT.